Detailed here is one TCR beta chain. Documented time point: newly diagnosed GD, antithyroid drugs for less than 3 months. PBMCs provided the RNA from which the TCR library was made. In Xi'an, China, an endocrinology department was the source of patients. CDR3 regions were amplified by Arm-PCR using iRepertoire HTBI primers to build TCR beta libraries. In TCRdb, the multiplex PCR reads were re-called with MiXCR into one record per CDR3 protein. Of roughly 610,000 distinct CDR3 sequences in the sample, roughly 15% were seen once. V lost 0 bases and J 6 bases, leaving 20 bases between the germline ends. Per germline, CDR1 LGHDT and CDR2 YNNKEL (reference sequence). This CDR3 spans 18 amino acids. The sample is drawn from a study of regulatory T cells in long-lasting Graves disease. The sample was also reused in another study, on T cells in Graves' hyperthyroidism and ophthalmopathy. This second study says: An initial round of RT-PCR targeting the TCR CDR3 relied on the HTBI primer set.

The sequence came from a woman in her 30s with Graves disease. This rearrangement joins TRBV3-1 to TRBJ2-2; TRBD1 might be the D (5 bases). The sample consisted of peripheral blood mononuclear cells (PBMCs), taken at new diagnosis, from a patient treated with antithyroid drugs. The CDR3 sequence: CASSQDHQGSLVAGELFF. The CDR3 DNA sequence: TGTGCCAGCAGCCAAGATCATCAGGGATCTCTGGTCGCCGGGGAGCTGTTTTTT.